This TCR beta chain appears in the sequencing data of a study of beta chain features in type 1 diabetes. Whole-study findings and limits: When Type 1 diabetes patients were examined, their TCRB CDR3s proved moderately but significantly shorter in all four CD4+ subsets.

Sequencing targeted expressed TCRB transcripts, as all isolated RNA had been reverse transcribed. Sequenced by immunoSEQ multiplex PCR; TCRdb stores in-frame clones only, minus some. The sample includes about 620,000 clones, less than 20% of them seen just once. A remark on this clone: Its specificity is unknown.

CDR3 length: 17 amino acids. Trimming removed 2 bases at V and 2 bases at J, with 18 bases between. Germline V gives CDR1 MDHEN, CDR2 SYDVKM. Material: naive CD4+ T cells from blood. The chain has TRBV28 and TRBJ1-2; TRBD1 might be the D (5 bases). The receptor was isolated from a man between 18 and 35 years old in good health. CDR3 residues: CASSLRGRGTENYGYTF. The CDR3 nucleotides are TGTGCCAGCAGTTTACGGGGGAGGGGTACAGAGAACTATGGCTACACCTTC.